Below, 24 T cell receptor beta chains from the same sample are listed, as sequenced in a study of Tregs in tolerant kidney transplant recipients. The assay was immunoSEQ multiplex PCR, and TCRdb's table has in-frame clones only and misses some. The sample totals about 14,000 clones; its top ten clones hold roughly 29%. The nonmyeloablative bone marrow transplants came from related graft donors, with transient mixed chimerism. This material consisted of CD8+ T cells from blood (PBMCs), taken 6 months after the transplant. Receptor source: a human patient who received a combined kidney and bone marrow transplant. Certain T cells may be donor cells from the graft.

To note about this clone: Sequencing ends 3 residues short of the CDR3 end; the germline J gene provides the rest. This sequence joins TRBV5-5 and TRBJ2-1; D could derive from TRBD1 or TRBD2 (6 bases each). The CDR3 has 15 residues. CDR1 is SGHKS and CDR2 is YYEKEE in the germline V gene (reference sequence). Trimming cost V 4 bases and J 7 bases, with 18 bases left between them. The CDR3 DNA, read in part, is TGTGCCAGCAGCCCGGAGGGCCTAAGGGGGAATGAG. Protein sequence: CASSPEGLRGNE. The full CDR3 is CASSPEGLRGNEQFF.

To note about this clone: A read error may account for a junction end that differs from germline. The CDR3 end lies 3 residues beyond the end of the read and is filled in from the germline J gene. This rearrangement joins TRBV5-5 to TRBJ2-3, with 7 positions matching TRBD2. Germline V gives CDR1 SGHKS, CDR2 YYEKEE (reference sequence). This CDR3 is 13 amino acids long. Partial CDR3 DNA: TGTGCCAGCAGTTATGGGACTACAGAGACG. It specifies CASSYGTTET. The full CDR3 protein reads CASSYGTTETQYF.

With regard to this clone: The read terminates 3 residues ahead of where the CDR3 ends, so the germline J gene completes it. The rearrangement joins TRBV19 to TRBJ2-2; tentatively, D is TRBD1 (5 bases). The V gene lost 2 bases and the J gene lost 6 bases, with 13 bases spanning the gap. Germline CDR1 is LNHDA and CDR2 is SQIVND (reference sequence). This CDR3 is 15 amino acids long. The CDR3 bases that were read are TGTGCCAGTAGTATACTCCAGGGCCCGGCCGGGGAG. Protein product: CASSILQGPAGE. In full, the CDR3 is CASSILQGPAGELFF.

Notes on this clone: Read sequence stops 3 residues before the CDR3 end, and the germline J gene provides the missing end. This chain joins TRBV28 and TRBJ1-5; D is ambiguous. Trimming took off 3 bases at V and 6 bases at J, with 3 bases between the two ends. CDR1 and CDR2 (germline): MDHEN, SYDVKM. This CDR3 has 11 residues. This CDR3 reads CASSFSQPQHF. CDR3 DNA (partial): TGTGCCAGCAGTTTCAGTCAGCCC.

As concerns this clone: The CDR3 extends 3 residues past the end of the read, so its final part is completed from the germline J gene. This chain links TRBV7-6 with TRBJ2-3, with a possible D match to TRBD2 (6 bases). Germline V gene sequence: CDR1 SGHVS, CDR2 FNYEAQ. The CDR3 has 13 residues. The covered CDR3 bases are TGTGCCAGCAGCTTCGGAAGCGGGCAGACG. The encoded protein is CASSFGSGQT. Given in full, the CDR3 is CASSFGSGQTQYF.

A remark on this clone: The CDR3 end lies 3 residues beyond the end of the read and is filled in from the germline J gene. The chain couples TRBV10-3 to TRBJ2-7; 11 positions agree with TRBD1. The germline gives CDR1 ENHRY, CDR2 SYGVKD. CDR3 length: 21 amino acids. V shed 2 bases and J 2 bases; nucleotides not matched to a gene: 20. CDR3 loop: CAISERIGGGQGAFLTYEQYF. The sequenced CDR3 bases are TGTGCCATCAGTGAGAGGATAGGAGGAGGACAGGGGGCGTTCCTGACCTACGAG.

As to this clone: The CDR3 end falls 3 residues outside the read, so it is completed with the germline J gene. V is TRBV19 and J is TRBJ2-2, with D perhaps matching TRBD2 (6 bases). Looked up from germline, CDR1 is LNHDA and CDR2 is SQIVND (reference sequence). The ends were cut back, 6 bases at V and 3 bases at J, with 11 bases in the middle. CDR3 length: 14 residues. CDR3 in amino acids: CASRTWGDTGELFF. The sequenced CDR3 bases are TGTGCCAGTAGAACGTGGGGGGACACCGGGGAG.

CDR3 in amino acids: CASSGGGGKHYEQYF. The CDR3 DNA, read in part, is TGTGCCAGCAGTGGTGGTGGGGGGAAGCACTACGAG. V usage is TRBV2 and J usage is TRBJ2-7, with D possibly TRBD2 on 6 matching bases. The CDR3 is cut off 3 residues early in the read; its end comes from the germline J gene. The length of the CDR3 is 15 residues. Per germline, CDR1 SNHLY and CDR2 FYNNEI. Trimming shortened V by 4 bases and J by 3 bases, and 16 bases separated the two germline ends.

With regard to this clone: The read is 3 residues too short to cover the CDR3 end, so that end is filled in from the germline J gene. The rearrangement joins TRBV30 to TRBJ1-1, with D maybe TRBD1 (6 bases). Trimming removed 7 bases from V and 0 bases from J, with 15 bases in between. The CDR3 runs 14 residues. Germline CDR1 is GTSNPN and CDR2 is SVGIG (reference sequence). Partial CDR3 DNA: TGTGCCTATACACCGGGACAACTGAACACTGAA. It is translated as CAYTPGQLNTE. The CDR3, in full, reads CAYTPGQLNTEAFF.

Comments on this clone: The CDR3 end falls 3 residues outside the read, so it is completed with the germline J gene. The V gene is TRBV20-1, the J gene TRBJ1-2; D perhaps matches TRBD1 (5 bases). Germline assignment: CDR1 DFQATT and CDR2 SNEGSKA (reference sequence). The V gene lost 8 bases and the J gene lost 3 bases, with 16 bases spanning the gap. The CDR3 extends over 13 amino acids. CDR3 bases read: TGCAGTCTGGAGCGGGGGTTCGACTATGGC. Protein: CSLERGFDYG. The whole CDR3 sequence reads CSLERGFDYGYTF.

As concerns this clone: The CDR3 end lies 3 residues beyond the end of the read and is filled in from the germline J gene. The rearrangement uses TRBV2 and TRBJ2-7; TRBD2 is a possible D gene (5 bases). The CDR3 loop spans 14 amino acids. The germline V gene has CDR1 SNHLY and CDR2 FYNNEI. Trimming took 6 bases from V and 3 from J, leaving 15 bases between them. CDR3 sequence: CASSPPGRVYEQYF. The DNA read from the CDR3 is TGTGCCAGCAGCCCCCCCGGGCGGGTCTACGAG.

According to its frequency, this clone is medium-sized (0.01 to 0.1%). The CDR3 end falls 3 residues outside the read, so it is completed with the germline J gene. The rearrangement links TRBV2 to TRBJ2-4, with 7 bases matching TRBD1. Germline CDR1 SNHLY, CDR2 FYNNEI. This CDR3 is built from 16 residues. The V gene end was trimmed by 8 bases and the J gene end by 5 bases; junction bases not matched to a gene: 15. The sequenced part of the CDR3 DNA is TGTGCCAGCGGCACCACTTCACAGGGGACCGAAAACATT. The encoded protein is CASGTTSQGTENI. The CDR3, in full, reads CASGTTSQGTENIQYF.

In the case of this clone: The CDR3 is cut off 3 residues early in the read; its end comes from the germline J gene. J is TRBJ2-5 and V is TRBV13; TRBD1 agrees at 7 bases. The CDR3 totals 17 residues. The germline CDR1 and CDR2 sequences are PRHDT and FYEKMQ (reference sequence). V was clipped by 0 bases and J by 7 bases; unmatched bases: 14. The sequenced part of the CDR3 DNA is TGTGCCAGCAGCTTAGGCCTTCGACAGGGAGTTTTAGGGACC. Protein sequence: CASSLGLRQGVLGT. The full CDR3 protein is CASSLGLRQGVLGTQYF.

Considering frequency, this clone is medium-sized. The CDR3 end lies 3 residues beyond the end of the read and is filled in from the germline J gene. V and J are TRBV5-1 and TRBJ1-2; 8 bases map to TRBD1. The CDR3 loop spans 15 amino acids. Germline CDR1 is SGHRS and CDR2 is YFSETQ. The covered CDR3 bases are TGCGCCAGCAGCAGGGGTAGCGGACAGGGCATAAGC. This codes for CASSRGSGQGIS. The complete CDR3 sequence is CASSRGSGQGISYTF.

About this clone itself: The CDR3 end falls 3 residues outside the read, so it is completed with the germline J gene. The chain uses TRBV4-1 and TRBJ2-3; D gene ambiguous. Germline values: CDR1 MGHRA, CDR2 YSYEKL. The CDR3 runs to 14 residues. With 0 bases removed from V and 2 bases from J, the gap between germline ends came to 6 bases. The part of the CDR3 DNA that was read is TGCGCCAGCAGCCAAGATCAACTCACAGATACG. Encoded protein: CASSQDQLTDT. The entire CDR3 protein is CASSQDQLTDTQYF.

Points on this clone: Sequencing ends 3 residues short of the CDR3 end; the germline J gene provides the rest. The chain combines TRBV5-1 with TRBJ2-2; 8 nucleotides match TRBD2. This CDR3 is 15 amino acids long. Per the germline V gene, CDR1 is SGHRS and CDR2 is YFSETQ. J lost 6 bases, V lost 4 bases, and 8 bases had no gene match. The covered CDR3 bases are TGCGCCAGCAGCCCCGGGACTAGGGGTCCCGGGGAG. Translated: CASSPGTRGPGE. The whole CDR3 sequence reads CASSPGTRGPGELFF.

Partial CDR3 DNA: TGTGCCAGCTCACACCCGGGAGGGGGCGAGGGGAAC. Translation gives CASSHPGGGEGN. In full, the CDR3 reads CASSHPGGGEGNAFF. The chain uses TRBV18 and TRBJ1-1; 7 nucleotides align to TRBD1. The read terminates 3 residues before the CDR3 end, so the remaining end is supplied by the germline J gene. CDR1 is KGHSH and CDR2 is LQKENI in the germline V gene. The CDR3 covers 15 residues.

Concerning this clone itself: The read terminates 3 residues ahead of where the CDR3 ends, so the germline J gene completes it. The chain carries TRBV5-1 and TRBJ1-1, with TRBD1 as a possible D gene (5 bases). The CDR3 length is 14 residues. The V end was cut by 2 bases, the J end by 4 bases, with 12 bases between. Germline values: CDR1 SGHRS, CDR2 YFSETQ. The CDR3 protein is CASSLEGLVTEAFF. The sequenced CDR3 bases are TGCGCCAGCAGCTTAGAGGGGCTTGTCACTGAA.

Comments on this clone: The read stops 3 residues short of the end of the CDR3; the missing end is completed from the germline J gene. The genes are TRBV4-1 and TRBJ1-5; 11 nucleotides line up with TRBD1. Germline-derived CDR1 and CDR2 are MGHRA and YSYEKL. The CDR3 consists of 17 residues. With 3 bases clipped from V and 2 bases from J, the junction kept 6 bases outside the gene matches. CDR3: CASSQDRGLGGNQPQHF. The DNA read from the CDR3 is TGCGCCAGCAGCCAGGACAGGGGGCTGGGGGGCAATCAGCCC.

Turning to this clone: From the germline J gene comes the end of the CDR3, since the read stops 3 residues before it. V gene TRBV7-7 combines with J gene TRBJ2-2, with D perhaps assigned TRBD1 or TRBD2 (6 bases each). V lost 4 bases to trimming and J lost 1 base, with 13 bases between them. The CDR3 extends over 16 amino acids. CDR1 SSHAT and CDR2 FNYEAQ come from the germline V gene (reference sequence). CDR3 DNA, as far as it was read: TGTGCCAGCAGCTCAGAGGAGGGGGTGAACACCGGGGAG. Protein product: CASSSEEGVNTGE. The whole CDR3 sequence reads CASSSEEGVNTGELFF.

Worth noting for this clone: Coverage ceases 3 residues before the CDR3 finishes, and the germline J gene fills in the end. The chain uses TRBV5-6 and TRBJ1-4; 7 bases align to TRBD1. This CDR3 region has 14 residues. The V segment lost 4 bases and the J segment 4 bases; nucleotides outside the gene matches: 4. Germline V lookup: CDR1 SGHDT, CDR2 YYEEEE. This CDR3 is CASSPGTDNEKLFF. The DNA read from the CDR3 is TGTGCCAGCAGCCCGGGGACAGATAATGAAAAA.

Remarks on this clone: Read data end 3 residues before the CDR3 end; the end is taken from the germline J gene. The chain carries TRBV6-2 or TRBV6-3 and TRBJ2-7; TRBD1 aligns across 7 bases. This CDR3 region has 13 residues. V lost 6 bases and J lost 1; bases outside the gene matches: 3. The germline gives CDR1 MNHEY, CDR2 SVGEGT. The sequenced part of the CDR3 DNA is TGTGCCAGCAGCTTACAGGGGTCCTACGAG. Protein product: CASSLQGSYE. The CDR3 in its entirety is CASSLQGSYEQYF.

With respect to this clone: The read finishes 3 residues shy of the CDR3 end, and the germline J gene is used to complete it. The chain has TRBV2 and TRBJ2-4; 8 bases match TRBD1. The CDR3 has 16 residues. CDR1 and CDR2 (germline): SNHLY, FYNNEI. The part of the CDR3 DNA that was read is TGTGCCAGCAGTGGGGGACAGGTTTTACTCCAAGAGACT. Translation: CASSGGQVLLQET. The full CDR3 sequence reads CASSGGQVLLQETQYF.

Remarks on this clone: The read gets to within 3 residues of the CDR3 end, and the germline J gene fills in the rest. This sequence joins TRBV6-4 and TRBJ2-5; 9 positions match TRBD2. This CDR3 is built from 18 residues. J gave up 3 bases and V 2 bases, and 13 bases lay outside the gene matches. CDR1 and CDR2 from the germline V gene are MRHNA and SNTAGT. The CDR3: CASSDPRAGGPEKETQYF. The covered CDR3 bases are TGTGCCAGCAGTGACCCGAGGGCGGGGGGGCCGGAAAAAGAGACC.